The present entry profiles one T cell receptor beta chain with its context. Its cognate antigen is unknown. The germline CDR1 and CDR2 sequences are MDHEN and SYDVKM. The length of the CDR3 is 15 residues. V was pared by 6 bases and J by 4 bases, with 18 bases between. RNA totalling 0.5 to 1 ug underwent reverse transcription with random hexamers. Amplification of the TCR beta CDR3 was carried out by immunoSEQ multiplex PCR, which spanned a total of 54 Vbeta and 13 Jbeta segments. MiXCR was run by TCRdb on the immunoSEQ multiplex PCR reads, yielding one entry per CDR3 protein. The sample includes more than 150,000 distinct CDR3 sequences, 90% to 97% seen only once; the top ten take around 0.12%. This record belongs to a study of CD8 T cells in Susac syndrome. Study background: When blood was drawn, the patients with Susac syndrome were therapy-naive, on corticosteroids, or on intravenous immunoglobulin alone. Study-level findings and limits: The number of individuals included in the study's TCR sequencing and HLA analysis was acknowledged as relatively small. There was no clonal expansion in the CD4+ T cell repertoires of Susac syndrome.

The sequence came from a human donor with Susac syndrome. Sample: CD4+ T cells from PBMCs. The chain joins TRBV28 to TRBJ2-5; D is possibly TRBD1 (6 bases). CDR3 amino acids: CASSDLQGSRETQYF. The DNA for the CDR3 is TGTGCCAGCAGCGATCTACAGGGTTCAAGAGAGACCCAGTACTTC.